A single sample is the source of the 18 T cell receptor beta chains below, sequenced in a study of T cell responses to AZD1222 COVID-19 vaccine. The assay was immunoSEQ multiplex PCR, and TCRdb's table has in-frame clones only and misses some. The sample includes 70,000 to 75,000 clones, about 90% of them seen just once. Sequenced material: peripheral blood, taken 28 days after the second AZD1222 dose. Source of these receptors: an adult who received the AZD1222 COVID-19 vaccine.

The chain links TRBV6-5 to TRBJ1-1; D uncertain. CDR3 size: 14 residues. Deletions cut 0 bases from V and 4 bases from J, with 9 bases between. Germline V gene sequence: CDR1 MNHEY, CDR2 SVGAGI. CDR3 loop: CASSYSLVATEAFF. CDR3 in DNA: TGTGCCAGCAGTTACTCTCTGGTGGCCACTGAAGCTTTCTTT.

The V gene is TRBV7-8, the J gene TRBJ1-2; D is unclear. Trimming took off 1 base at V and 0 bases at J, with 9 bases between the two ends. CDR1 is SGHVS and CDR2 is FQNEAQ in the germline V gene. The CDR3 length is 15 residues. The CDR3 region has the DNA TGTGCCAGCAGCTTAGGTCGACTAGCTAACTATGGCTACACCTTC. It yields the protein CASSLGRLANYGYTF.

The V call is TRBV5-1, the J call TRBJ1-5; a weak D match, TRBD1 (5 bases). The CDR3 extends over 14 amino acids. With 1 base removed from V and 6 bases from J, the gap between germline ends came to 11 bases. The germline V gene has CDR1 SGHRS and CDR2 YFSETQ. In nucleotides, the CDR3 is TGCGCCAGCAGCTTGACTCCGGGGGGTCAGCCCCAGCATTTT. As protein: CASSLTPGGQPQHF.

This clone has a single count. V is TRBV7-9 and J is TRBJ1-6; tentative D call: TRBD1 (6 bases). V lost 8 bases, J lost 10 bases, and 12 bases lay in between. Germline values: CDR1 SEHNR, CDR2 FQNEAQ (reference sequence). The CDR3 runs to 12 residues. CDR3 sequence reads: CASGAGESPLHF. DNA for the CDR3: TGTGCCAGCGGAGCAGGGGAATCACCCCTCCACTTT.

For the CDR3, the DNA is TGTGCCAGTAGTATAGATAGAACCGGGACAAACTACGAGCAGTACTTC. Translating gives CASSIDRTGTNYEQYF. The rearrangement joins TRBV19 to TRBJ2-7, with D possibly matching TRBD1 (6 bases). This CDR3 is 16 amino acids long. The germline CDR1 and CDR2 sequences are LNHDA and SQIVND (reference sequence). V was cut by 0 bases and J by 3 bases, with 15 bases left in between.

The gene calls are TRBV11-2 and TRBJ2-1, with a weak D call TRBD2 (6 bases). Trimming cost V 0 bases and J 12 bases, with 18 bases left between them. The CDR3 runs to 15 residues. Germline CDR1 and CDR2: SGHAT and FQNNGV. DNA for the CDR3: TGTGCCAGCAGCTTAGAGGCGGGACCCTCTCGAGTGCAGTTCTTC. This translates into CASSLEAGPSRVQFF.

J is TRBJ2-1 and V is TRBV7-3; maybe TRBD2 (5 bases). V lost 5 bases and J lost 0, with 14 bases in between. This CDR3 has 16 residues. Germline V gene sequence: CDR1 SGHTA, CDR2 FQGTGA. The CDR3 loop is CASSPNAGSSYNEQFF. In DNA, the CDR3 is TGTGCCAGCAGCCCCAATGCGGGCAGCTCCTACAATGAGCAGTTCTTC. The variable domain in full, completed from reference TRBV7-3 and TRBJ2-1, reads GAGVSQTPSNKVTEKGKYVELRCDPISGHTALYWYRQSLGQGPEFLIYFQGTGAADDSGLPNDRFFAVRPEGSVSTLKIQRTERGDSAVYLCASSPNAGSSYNEQFFGPGTRLTVL.

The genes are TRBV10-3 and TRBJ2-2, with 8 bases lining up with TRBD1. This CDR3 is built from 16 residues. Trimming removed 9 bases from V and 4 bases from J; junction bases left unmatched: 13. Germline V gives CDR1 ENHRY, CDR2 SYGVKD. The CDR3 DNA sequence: TGTGCCATTTTCCACGGGTCCGGGACAGGCACCGGGGAGCTGTTTTTT. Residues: CAIFHGSGTGTGELFF.

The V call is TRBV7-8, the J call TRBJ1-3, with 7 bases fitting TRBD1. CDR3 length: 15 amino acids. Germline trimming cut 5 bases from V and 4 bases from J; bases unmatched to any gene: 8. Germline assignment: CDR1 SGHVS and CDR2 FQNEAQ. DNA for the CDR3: TGTGCCAGCAGCCCAGCCGGGACAGCAGGAAACACCATATATTTT. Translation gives CASSPAGTAGNTIYF.

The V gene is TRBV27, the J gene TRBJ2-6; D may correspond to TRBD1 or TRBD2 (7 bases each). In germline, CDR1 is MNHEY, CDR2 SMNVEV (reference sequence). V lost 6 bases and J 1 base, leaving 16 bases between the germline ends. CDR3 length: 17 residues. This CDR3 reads CASRVTGRGSGANVLTF. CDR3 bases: TGTGCCAGCAGGGTGACAGGGAGGGGATCTGGGGCCAACGTCCTGACTTTC.

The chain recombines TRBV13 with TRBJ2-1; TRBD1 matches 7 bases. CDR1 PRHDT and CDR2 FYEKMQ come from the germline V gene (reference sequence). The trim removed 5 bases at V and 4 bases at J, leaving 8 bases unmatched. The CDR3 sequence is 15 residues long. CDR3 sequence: CASSIRTGQYNEQFF. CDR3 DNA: TGTGCCAGCAGCATAAGGACAGGACAGTACAATGAGCAGTTCTTC.

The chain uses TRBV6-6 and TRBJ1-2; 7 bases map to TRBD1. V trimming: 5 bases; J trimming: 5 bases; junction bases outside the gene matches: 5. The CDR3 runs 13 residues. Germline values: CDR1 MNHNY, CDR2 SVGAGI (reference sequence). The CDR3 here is CASSTTGEYGYTF. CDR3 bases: TGTGCCAGCAGTACTACAGGGGAGTATGGCTACACCTTC.

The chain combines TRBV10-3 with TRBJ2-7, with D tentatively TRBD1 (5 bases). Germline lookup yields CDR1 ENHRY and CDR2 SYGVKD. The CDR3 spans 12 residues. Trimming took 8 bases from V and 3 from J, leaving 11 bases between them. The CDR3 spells CAIGAQGYEQYF. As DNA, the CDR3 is TGTGCCATCGGGGCCCAGGGCTACGAGCAGTACTTC.

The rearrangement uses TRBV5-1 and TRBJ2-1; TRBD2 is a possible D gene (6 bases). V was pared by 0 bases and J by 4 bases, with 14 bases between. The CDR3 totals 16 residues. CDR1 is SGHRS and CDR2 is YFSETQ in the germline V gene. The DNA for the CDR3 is TGCGCCAGCAGCTTGGCCCCCGGGACTGCGTACAATGAGCAGTTCTTC. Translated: CASSLAPGTAYNEQFF. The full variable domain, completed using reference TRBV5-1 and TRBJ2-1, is KAGVTQTPRYLIKTRGQQVTLSCSPISGHRSVSWYQQTPGQGLQFLFEYFSETQRNKGNFPGRFSGRQFSNSRSEMNVSTLELGDSALYLCASSLAPGTAYNEQFFGPGTRLTVL.

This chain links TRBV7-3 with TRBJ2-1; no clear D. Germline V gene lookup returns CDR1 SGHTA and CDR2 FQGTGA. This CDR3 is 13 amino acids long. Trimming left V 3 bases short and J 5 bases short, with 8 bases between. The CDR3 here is CASSFLRDNEQFF. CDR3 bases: TGTGCCAGCAGCTTTCTAAGGGACAATGAGCAGTTCTTC.

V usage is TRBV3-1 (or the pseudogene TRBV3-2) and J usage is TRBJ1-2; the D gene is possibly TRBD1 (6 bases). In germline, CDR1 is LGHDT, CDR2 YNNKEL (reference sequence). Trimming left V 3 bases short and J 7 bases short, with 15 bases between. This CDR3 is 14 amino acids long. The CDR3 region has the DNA TGTGCCAGCAGCCATCGAACAGGGACGGGTGGCTACACCTTC. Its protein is CASSHRTGTGGYTF.

CDR3 sequence reads: CASSGPEDTQYF. The CDR3 nucleotides read TGTGCCAGCAGCGGGCCCGAGGATACGCAGTATTTT. V and J are TRBV11-3 and TRBJ2-3; D not resolved. The CDR3 is made up of 12 amino acids. With 5 bases removed from V and 6 bases from J, the gap between germline ends came to 9 bases. CDR1 and CDR2 (germline): SGHNT, YENEEA.

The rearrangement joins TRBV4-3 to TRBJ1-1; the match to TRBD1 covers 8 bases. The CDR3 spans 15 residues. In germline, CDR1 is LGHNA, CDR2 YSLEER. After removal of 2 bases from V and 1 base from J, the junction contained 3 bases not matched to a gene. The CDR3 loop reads CASSQRTGSNTEAFF. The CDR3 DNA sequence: TGCGCCAGCAGCCAACGGACAGGGTCGAACACTGAAGCTTTCTTT.